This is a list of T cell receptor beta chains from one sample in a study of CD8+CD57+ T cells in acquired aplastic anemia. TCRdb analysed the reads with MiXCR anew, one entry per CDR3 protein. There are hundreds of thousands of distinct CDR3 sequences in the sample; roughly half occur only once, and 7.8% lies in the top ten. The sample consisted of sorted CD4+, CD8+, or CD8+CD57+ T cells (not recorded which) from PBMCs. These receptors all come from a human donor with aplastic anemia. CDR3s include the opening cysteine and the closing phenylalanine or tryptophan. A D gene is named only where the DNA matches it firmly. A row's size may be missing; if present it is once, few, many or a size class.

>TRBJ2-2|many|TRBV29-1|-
TGCAGCGCGACCGAGATAACCGGGGAGCTGTTTTTT
CSATEITGELFF
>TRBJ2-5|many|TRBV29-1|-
TGCAGCGTTGAAACGGAGTACCAAGAGACCCAGTACTTC
CSVETEYQETQYF
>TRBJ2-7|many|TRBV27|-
TGTGCCAGCAGTTTATCCCGGGACCGAACAGAGCAGTACTTC
CASSLSRDRTEQYF
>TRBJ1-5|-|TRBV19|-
TGTGCCAGTAGTATAAATTATATCCGGCAGCCCCAGCATTTT
CASSINYIRQPQHF
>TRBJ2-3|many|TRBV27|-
TGTGCCACCACGAGCACAGATACGCAGTATTTT
CATTSTDTQYF
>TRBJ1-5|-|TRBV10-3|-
TGTGCCATCAGTGATATAGGGGGTGGCAATCAGCCCCAGCATTTT
CAISDIGGGNQPQHF
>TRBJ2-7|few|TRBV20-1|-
TGCGGTGCGCACCTCCCAGACAGGCCCAATGAGCAGTACTTC
CGAHLPDRPNEQYF
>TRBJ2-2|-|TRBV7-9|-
TGTGCCAGCAGCCCATTGGGGGCCGGGGAGCTGTTTTTT
CASSPLGAGELFF
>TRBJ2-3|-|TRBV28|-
TGTGCCAGCAGTTTACCCAGCACAGATACGCAGTATTTT
CASSLPSTDTQYF
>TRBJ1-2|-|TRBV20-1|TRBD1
TGCAGTGCTCAAAGGACAGGGGCGGAGGGCTACACCTTC
CSAQRTGAEGYTF
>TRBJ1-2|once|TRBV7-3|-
TGTGCCAGCAGCTTATTGTCAGGGGAGGGTGGCTACACCTTC
CASSLLSGEGGYTF
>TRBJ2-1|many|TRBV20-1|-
TGCAGTGCCTTAGACTCCCGCTCCTACAATGAGCAGTTCTTC
CSALDSRSYNEQFF
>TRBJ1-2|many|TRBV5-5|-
TGTGCCAGCAGCGGTAATACAGCCAACTATGGCTACACCTTC
CASSGNTANYGYTF
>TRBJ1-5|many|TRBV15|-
TGTGCCACCAGCAGAGAAGCGGGCTTATCAGGTCAGCCCCAGCATTTT
CATSREAGLSGQPQHF
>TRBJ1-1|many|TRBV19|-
TGTGCCAGTAGTATTAGTAGGTACACTGAAGCTTTCTTT
CASSISRYTEAFF
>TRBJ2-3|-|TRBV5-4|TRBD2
TGTGCCAGCAGCTTGGATAAGCGGAGCGGGGCTACAGATACGCAGTATTTT
CASSLDKRSGATDTQYF
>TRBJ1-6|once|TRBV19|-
TGTGCCAGTAGTATAAGACCAGCCTCGAATTCACCCCTCCACTTT
CASSIRPASNSPLHF
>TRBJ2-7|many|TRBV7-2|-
TGTGCCAGCAGCAGCCGGGACACCTACGAGCAGTACTTC
CASSSRDTYEQYF
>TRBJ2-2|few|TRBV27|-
TGTGCCAGCGGCGTTACCGGGGAGCTGTTTTTT
CASGVTGELFF
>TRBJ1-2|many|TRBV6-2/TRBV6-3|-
TGTGCCAGCAGGCCCGATGGTAACTATGGCTACACCTTC
CASRPDGNYGYTF
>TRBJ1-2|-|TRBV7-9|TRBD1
TGTGCCAGCCACGATCAGGGGGTTTTTATTGGCTACACCTTC
CASHDQGVFIGYTF
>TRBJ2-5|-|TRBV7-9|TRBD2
TGTGCCAGCAGCTTAGTGGCTAGCGGGGCACCAGAGACCCAGTACTTC
CASSLVASGAPETQYF
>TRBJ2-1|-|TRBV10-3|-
TGTGCCATCAGTGCGGGAAATGAGCAGTTCTTC
CAISAGNEQFF
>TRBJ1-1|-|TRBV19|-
TGTGCCAGTAGAGGGGCAGCCAGGAACACTGAAGCTTTCTTT
CASRGAARNTEAFF
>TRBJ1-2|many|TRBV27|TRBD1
TGTGCCAGCAGCCCCGTGGGACAGGGGAACTATGGCTACACCTTC
CASSPVGQGNYGYTF
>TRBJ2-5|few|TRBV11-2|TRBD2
TGTGCCAGCAGACAGGGTTCCGGGACTAGCGGGAGTGGGGTTAAGTACTTC
CASRQGSGTSGSGVKYF
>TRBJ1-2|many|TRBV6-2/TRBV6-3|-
TGTGCCAGCAGTGGCGGGGGCGGCGGCTATGGCTACACCTTC
CASSGGGGGYGYTF
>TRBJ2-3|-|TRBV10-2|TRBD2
TGCGCCGGCAGTGACACGGGAGGGGGCACAGATACGCAGTATTTT
CAGSDTGGGTDTQYF
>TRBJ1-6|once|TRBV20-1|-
TGCAGTGCTCGAGGGACTAGCGGGGCCCGAACCACCCCAGGTTCACCCCTCCACTTT
CSARGTSGARTTPGSPLHF
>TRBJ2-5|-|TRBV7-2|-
TGTGCCAGCAGCTTAGGGCAGGCGCAAGAGACCCAGTACTTC
CASSLGQAQETQYF
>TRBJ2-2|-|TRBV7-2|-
TGTGCCAGCAGCTTGGCGGGACAGCACACCGGGGAGCTGTTTTTT
CASSLAGQHTGELFF